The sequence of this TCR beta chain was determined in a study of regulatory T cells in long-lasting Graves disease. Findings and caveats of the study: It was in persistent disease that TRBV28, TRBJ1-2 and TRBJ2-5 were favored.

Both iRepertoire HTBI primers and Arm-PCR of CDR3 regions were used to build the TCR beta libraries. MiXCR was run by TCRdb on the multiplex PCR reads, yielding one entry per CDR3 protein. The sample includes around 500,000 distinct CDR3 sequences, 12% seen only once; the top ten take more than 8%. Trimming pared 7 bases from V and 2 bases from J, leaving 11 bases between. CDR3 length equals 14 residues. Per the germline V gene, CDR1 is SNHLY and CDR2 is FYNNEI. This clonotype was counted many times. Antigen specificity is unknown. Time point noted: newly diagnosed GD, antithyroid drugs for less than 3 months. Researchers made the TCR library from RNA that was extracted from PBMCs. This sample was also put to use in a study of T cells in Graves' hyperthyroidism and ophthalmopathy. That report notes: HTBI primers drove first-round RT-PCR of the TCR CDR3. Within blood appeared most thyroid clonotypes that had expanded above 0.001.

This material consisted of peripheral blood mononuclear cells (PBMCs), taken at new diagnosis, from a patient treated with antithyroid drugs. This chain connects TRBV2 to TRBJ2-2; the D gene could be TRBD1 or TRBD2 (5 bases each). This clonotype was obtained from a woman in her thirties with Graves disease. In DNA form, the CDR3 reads TGTGCCAGCAATCTGGGGACCAACACCGGGGAGCTGTTTTTT. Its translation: CASNLGTNTGELFF.